This T cell receptor beta chain was documented in a study of cytomegalovirus exposure and HLA in healthy donors. Study information: Researchers previously reported finding about 110 million unique TCR beta sequences from about 170 million T cells. An early data release held approximately 80 million unique TCRs from HLA-typed donors.

PCR employed 60 Vbeta and 13 Jbeta primers. Profiling relied on immunoSEQ multiplex PCR, and the TCRdb table lists in-frame clones only, not all of them. The sample gives under 150,000 clones, over 55% of which show up once; approximately 2% is in the top ten. Germline V gene sequence: CDR1 SNHLY, CDR2 FYNNEI. The CDR3 spans 15 residues. V shed 6 bases, J shed 8 bases, and the junction held 12 bases outside the gene matches. Whole-study findings and limits: The HLA-A and HLA-B alleles of most subjects were reportedly predicted accurately from TCR beta sequences.

Everyone who donated was a healthy bone marrow donor. With respect to this clone: Its target is not known.

Sequencing input: PBMCs. The V gene is TRBV2, the J gene TRBJ2-1, with 8 positions matching TRBD2. The source of this sequence is a man in his forties in good health and CMV-seronegative. For the CDR3, the DNA is TGTGCCAGCAGGTCCTTAGCGGGAAGATTGGATGAGCAGTTCTTC. Protein sequence: CASRSLAGRLDEQFF.